The present entry profiles one T cell receptor (beta chain) with its context. The data were taken from a study of blood T cell repertoires in COVID-19. Study-level background: Sources were T cells, B-cell-depleted T cells, or PBMCs; the material itself was cDNA or gDNA.

Germline-derived CDR1 and CDR2 are MDHEN and SYDVKM. The CDR3 consists of 14 residues. V dropped 5 bases and J dropped 4 bases, with 14 bases sitting between them. This study enrolled people aged 18 to 89 from roughly 24 US geographic areas. Categorization into cohorts depended on clinical history that participants reported. As originally analysed: Researchers report that nucleated cell counts were estimated from reference gene primer amplification. Clones were read by immunoSEQ multiplex PCR, and TCRdb kept only the in-frame ones, dropping some. The DNA gave D and trimming, while V, J and clone size come from that table. The sample holds 130,000 or so clones, roughly 80% seen once.

The receptor was isolated from a man in his forties with acute COVID-19. The sequenced material came from PBMCs or T cells enriched from blood (not recorded which). The chain combines TRBV28 with TRBJ1-2; D unclear. CDR3 nucleotides: TGTGCCAGCAGTCCGTCCCTCGTCGGCTATGGCTACACCTTC. This encodes CASSPSLVGYGYTF.